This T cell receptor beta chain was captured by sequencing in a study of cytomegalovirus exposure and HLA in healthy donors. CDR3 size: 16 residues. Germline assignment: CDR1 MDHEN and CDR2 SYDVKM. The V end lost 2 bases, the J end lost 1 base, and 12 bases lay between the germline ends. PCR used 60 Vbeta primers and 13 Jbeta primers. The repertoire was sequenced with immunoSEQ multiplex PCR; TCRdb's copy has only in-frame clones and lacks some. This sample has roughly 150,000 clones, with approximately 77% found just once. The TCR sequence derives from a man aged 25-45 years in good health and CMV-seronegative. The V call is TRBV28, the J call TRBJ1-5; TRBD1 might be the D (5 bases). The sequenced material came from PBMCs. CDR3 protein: CASSLQGIGSNQPQHF. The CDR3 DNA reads TGTGCCAGCAGTTTACAGGGTATTGGAAGCAATCAGCCCCAGCATTTT. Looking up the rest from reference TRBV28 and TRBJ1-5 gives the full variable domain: DVKVTQSSRYLVKRTGEKVFLECVQDMDHENMFWYRQDPGLGLRLIYFSYDVKMKEKGDIPEGYSVSREKKERFSLILESASTNQTSMYLCASSLQGIGSNQPQHFGDGTRLSIL.